The clone carrying this T cell receptor (beta chain) was seen once. The data are from a study of PD-1 blockade in classical Hodgkin lymphoma. Time point in this sample: cycle 4 day 1 (C4D1), after about 6 weeks of nivolumab. Every patient experienced relapse after autologous stem cell transplantation, and brentuximab vedotin exposure varied. V dropped 2 bases and J dropped 5 bases, with 15 bases sitting between them. Germline V gives CDR1 SNHLY, CDR2 FYNNEI. The CDR3 has 15 residues. The data were produced by immunoSEQ multiplex PCR, yet TCRdb's version contains in-frame clones alone and is incomplete. The sample has roughly 30,000 clones; around 80% are singletons.

This receptor was taken from a human donor with classical Hodgkin lymphoma. Sequenced material: peripheral blood mononuclear cells (PBMCs), taken before the fourth cycle of nivolumab. The genes are TRBV2 and TRBJ2-5; weak D call: TRBD1 (6 bases). The CDR3 DNA sequence: TGTGCCAGCAGTGAACTGGCAGGGGTGTTGGAGACCCAGTACTTC. This translates into CASSELAGVLETQYF.